The next 4 T cell receptor beta chains were all read from a single sample in a study of blood T cell repertoires in COVID-19. Measured with immunoSEQ multiplex PCR; TCRdb has only the in-frame clones, and not every one. This sample yields under 200,000 clones, of which approximately 88% are seen a single time; roughly 13% belongs to the top ten. Sequencing was performed on PBMCs or T cells enriched from blood (not recorded which). Every receptor here comes from a woman aged 60-75 years who had recovered from COVID-19.

Comment on this clone: Being one base from a much bigger clone, this may be a read error. The same CDR3 is also encoded by other DNA sequences in this sample. The genes are TRBV5-1 and TRBJ1-5; D ambiguous. Trimming removed 0 bases from V and 4 bases from J, with 5 bases in between. The CDR3 is made up of 13 amino acids. Looked up from germline, CDR1 is SGHRS and CDR2 is YFSETQ. CDR3 nucleotides: TGCGCCAGCAGCTTGGGTCAGAATCAGCCCCAGCATTTT. Encoded protein: CASSLGQNQPQHF.

The V gene is TRBV18, the J gene TRBJ2-7, with 10 bases matching TRBD1. Germline CDR1 KGHSH, CDR2 LQKENI. The CDR3 runs 15 residues. The V and J ends lost 10 bases and 6 bases, in that order; junction bases with no gene match: 15. The CDR3 sequence is CATKSTRDRGFEQYF. For the CDR3, the DNA is TGTGCCACCAAATCTACCCGGGACAGGGGATTCGAGCAGTACTTC.

The rearrangement links TRBV2 to TRBJ1-2; 12 bases line up with TRBD1. This CDR3 is 17 amino acids long. J was trimmed by 0 bases and V by 6 bases; bases with no gene match: 8. Germline assignment: CDR1 SNHLY and CDR2 FYNNEI. The CDR3 sequence is CASRRDRGRGSNYGYTF. The CDR3 DNA is TGTGCCAGCAGGCGGGACAGGGGGCGCGGATCTAACTATGGCTACACCTTC.

V usage is TRBV6-5 and J usage is TRBJ2-7; 8 nucleotides match TRBD1. This CDR3 region has 14 residues. CDR1 MNHEY and CDR2 SVGAGI come from the germline V gene. V lost 6 bases and J lost 0; bases outside the gene matches: 4. The CDR3 DNA sequence: TGTGCCAGCAGAGATACAGGGGGCTCCTACGAGCAGTACTTC. This encodes CASRDTGGSYEQYF.